This TCR beta chain was found in a study of blood T cell repertoires in COVID-19. Per the authors' pipeline: Amplifying reference gene primers gave estimates of nucleated cell counts. This table comes from immunoSEQ multiplex PCR, and its TCRdb copy is limited to in-frame clones, with some not included. Clone size and the V and J calls come from that table; the DNA yielded D and trimming. This table has approximately 77,000 clones, approximately 79% appearing once. The CDR3 length is 16 residues. V gave up 2 bases and J gave up 0 bases, with 13 bases separating them. CDR1 MNHEY and CDR2 SVGAGI come from the germline V gene.

V gene TRBV6-5 combines with J gene TRBJ1-1, with D unclear. This receptor was obtained from an older man with active or convalescent COVID-19. The sequenced sample was peripheral blood. The CDR3 loop reads CASSYRGGVVNTEAFF. The CDR3 DNA reads TGTGCCAGCAGTTACAGAGGAGGAGTTGTGAACACTGAAGCTTTCTTT.